Below are 24 T cell receptor beta chains sequenced from a single sample in a study of blood T cell repertoires in COVID-19. Assay: immunoSEQ multiplex PCR; the TCRdb copy retains only in-frame clones and omits some. The table has under 200,000 clones, around 80% seen once. The sequenced sample was PBMCs or T cells enriched from blood (not recorded which). Every receptor here comes from a man aged 50-59 years who had recovered from COVID-19.

The V call is TRBV11-2, the J call TRBJ1-1; D is unclear. Germline-derived CDR1 and CDR2 are SGHAT and FQNNGV. V lost 0 bases, J lost 3 bases, and 14 bases lay in between. The CDR3 runs 16 residues. CDR3 loop: CASSLDAGSPYTEAFF. The CDR3 DNA reads as TGTGCCAGCAGCTTAGACGCGGGCAGCCCGTACACTGAAGCTTTCTTT.

The chain recombines TRBV24-1 with TRBJ2-1, with D possibly matching TRBD2 (5 bases). Germline CDR1 and CDR2: KGHDR and SFDVKD. This CDR3 contains 15 residues. Trimming took off 4 bases at V and 5 bases at J, with 14 bases between the two ends. In DNA form, the CDR3 reads TGTGCCACCAGTGAGCCAGGACTGCGGAACAATGAGCAGTTCTTC. Protein product: CATSEPGLRNNEQFF.

For the CDR3, the DNA is TGTGCCAGCCTATGGGGAAACACCATATATTTT. Translation: CASLWGNTIYF. The V and J genes are TRBV12-3 or TRBV12-4 and TRBJ1-3; D uncertain. This CDR3 contains 11 residues. V lost 8 bases, J lost 4 bases, and 6 bases lay in between.

This chain connects TRBV27 to TRBJ2-7; the match to TRBD1 covers 9 bases. CDR3 length equals 14 residues. The trim removed 5 bases at V and 5 bases at J, leaving 7 bases unmatched. Germline CDR1 is MNHEY and CDR2 is SMNVEV (reference sequence). The CDR3 is CASSPHRGLDEQYF. The CDR3 coding sequence is TGTGCCAGCAGTCCTCACAGGGGGCTTGACGAGCAGTACTTC.

This sequence joins TRBV9 and TRBJ2-3; possible D gene TRBD2, 5 bases. CDR3 length equals 14 residues. Trimming took 0 bases from V and 8 from J, leaving 13 bases between them. Germline CDR1 reads SGDLS; CDR2 reads YYNGEE. CDR3 bases: TGTGCCAGCAGCGTAGGGGTAAAGGAGGCTACGCAGTATTTT. Amino acids: CASSVGVKEATQYF.

This rearrangement joins TRBV7-3 to TRBJ2-3; TRBD1 might be the D (6 bases). CDR1 is SGHTA, CDR2 FQGTGA, per germline. The CDR3 is made up of 12 amino acids. V lost 5 bases to trimming and J lost 4 bases, with 7 bases between them. The CDR3 DNA is TGTGCCAGCAGCAGACAGGCAGATACGCAGTATTTT. As protein: CASSRQADTQYF.

The V call is TRBV21-1, the J call TRBJ1-3; the tabulated D call, TRBD1, remains unverified against the DNA. TRBV21-1 is a pseudogene. The CDR3 contains 16 residues. The CDR3: CASSEGRDSSGNTIYF. The DNA for the CDR3 is TGTGCCAGCAGCGAGGGGCGGGACAGCTCTGGAAACACCATATATTTT.

The gene calls are TRBV20-1 and TRBJ2-3; 11 nucleotides agree with TRBD2. The CDR3 consists of 15 residues. Unmatched junction bases numbered 6, after V lost 3 bases and J lost 4 bases. Germline V gene sequence: CDR1 DFQATT, CDR2 SNEGSKA (reference sequence). In DNA, the CDR3 is TGCAGTGCTAGTAGGACTAGCGGGTTCTCAGATACGCAGTATTTT. Translation: CSASRTSGFSDTQYF.

This clone came up once. This rearrangement joins TRBV9 to TRBJ2-1; D is perhaps TRBD2 (6 bases). Trimming took off 0 bases at V and 2 bases at J, with 9 bases between the two ends. CDR3 length: 15 amino acids. The germline gives CDR1 SGDLS, CDR2 YYNGEE. The CDR3 is CASSVASDPYNEQFF. CDR3 DNA sequence: TGTGCCAGCAGCGTAGCTAGCGACCCCTACAATGAGCAGTTCTTC.

This chain links TRBV28 with TRBJ1-1, with 9 bases that match TRBD1. Per the germline V gene, CDR1 is MDHEN and CDR2 is SYDVKM. This CDR3 has 14 amino acids. Germline trimming cut 2 bases from V and 7 bases from J; bases unmatched to any gene: 5. This CDR3 is CASSLRQGVSEAFF. Here the CDR3 DNA reads TGTGCCAGCAGTTTACGACAGGGGGTAAGTGAAGCTTTCTTT.

The chain joins TRBV6-5 to TRBJ2-1, with 11 nucleotides matching TRBD2. CDR1 is MNHEY and CDR2 is SVGAGI in the germline V gene. The CDR3 runs 15 residues. V shed 2 bases and J 6 bases; nucleotides not matched to a gene: 3. In DNA, the CDR3 is TGTGCCAGCAGTTACGGTAGCGGGAGGGGCAATGAGCAGTTCTTC. The encoded protein is CASSYGSGRGNEQFF.

The rearrangement joins TRBV5-6 to TRBJ2-4, with D perhaps matching TRBD1 (7 bases). The CDR3 sequence is 15 residues long. V was clipped by 0 bases and J by 3 bases, with 10 bases between them. CDR1 is SGHDT, CDR2 YYEEEE, per germline. CDR3 coding DNA: TGTGCCAGCAGCTTGGTCAGGGGGGACAAAAACATTCAGTACTTC. This gives the protein CASSLVRGDKNIQYF.

The CDR3 DNA reads as TGTGCCAGCAGCCCGGGCAAACAGGGAGACACTGAAGCTTTCTTT. It codes for CASSPGKQGDTEAFF. The rearrangement links TRBV7-9 to TRBJ1-1, with D possibly matching TRBD1 (6 bases). Trimming shortened V by 5 bases and J by 3 bases, and 16 bases separated the two germline ends. This CDR3 is 15 amino acids long. Germline loops: CDR1 SEHNR, CDR2 FQNEAQ (reference sequence).

The rearrangement uses TRBV5-6 and TRBJ1-1; D not certain. CDR1 and CDR2 (germline): SGHDT, YYEEEE. The CDR3 has 16 amino acids. Trimming removed 0 bases at V and 0 bases at J, with 12 bases between. CDR3 DNA: TGTGCCAGCAGCTTGGTCTTTAACTCCATGAACACTGAAGCTTTCTTT. It specifies CASSLVFNSMNTEAFF.

The CDR3 nucleotides read TGTGCCAGCAGCTTGGTTCCCCCCCTCGGAGGGGGCTACACCTTC. The encoded protein is CASSLVPPLGGGYTF. The rearrangement links TRBV5-6 to TRBJ1-2; D remains ambiguous. The germline V gene encodes CDR1 SGHDT and CDR2 YYEEEE. V was trimmed by 0 bases and J by 8 bases, leaving 17 bases between them. The CDR3 runs 15 residues. The full variable domain, completed using reference TRBV5-6 and TRBJ1-2, is DAGVTQSPTHLIKTRGQQVTLRCSPKSGHDTVSWYQQALGQGPQFIFQYYEEEERQRGNFPDRFSGHQFPNYSSELNVNALLLGDSALYLCASSLVPPLGGGYTFGSGTRLTVV.

The J gene is TRBJ2-6, the V gene TRBV9, with D possibly being TRBD1 (6 bases). Germline V gene data show CDR1 as SGDLS and CDR2 as YYNGEE. With 1 base removed from V and 0 bases from J, the gap between germline ends came to 17 bases. The CDR3 covers 19 residues. CDR3 residues: CASSVLKAGESSGANVLTF. CDR3 bases: TGTGCCAGCAGCGTATTGAAGGCAGGGGAATCCTCTGGGGCCAACGTCCTGACTTTC.

The chain recombines TRBV5-4 with TRBJ2-5, with 14 bases fitting TRBD2. The CDR3 totals 16 residues. The germline CDR1 and CDR2 sequences are SGHNT and YYREEE (reference sequence). With V trimmed by 0 bases and J by 5 bases, 3 bases remained unmatched. CDR3 sequence: CASSLGGTSGSETQYF. The CDR3 bases are TGTGCCAGCAGCTTGGGGGGGACTAGCGGGAGTGAGACCCAGTACTTC.

The V and J genes are TRBV5-4 and TRBJ1-5; 8 nucleotides align to TRBD1. The CDR3 contains 13 residues. Trimming at V came to 3 bases and at J to 7 bases, leaving 3 bases not matched to a gene. Germline CDR1 is SGHNT and CDR2 is YYREEE (reference sequence). DNA for the CDR3: TGTGCCAGCAGCTCGGACAGGGAACAGCCCCAGCATTTT. Translated: CASSSDREQPQHF.

The chain joins TRBV28 to TRBJ1-2; TRBD1 is a possible D gene (5 bases). Trimming removed 2 bases from V and 9 bases from J, with 13 bases in between. The germline V gene encodes CDR1 MDHEN and CDR2 SYDVKM. This CDR3 region has 13 residues. In DNA, the CDR3 is TGTGCCAGCAGTTTACTCGCGGAGGGGAGCTACACCTTC. It translates to CASSLLAEGSYTF.

The chain uses TRBV29-1 and TRBJ1-6, with TRBD1 identical over 7 bases. V shed 6 bases, J shed 5 bases, and the junction held 4 bases outside the gene matches. Germline V gene lookup returns CDR1 SQVTM and CDR2 ANQGSEA. The length of the CDR3 is 13 residues. CDR3 sequence reads: CSVVTGNNSPLHF. CDR3 sequence (DNA): TGCAGCGTAGTGACAGGGAATAATTCACCCCTCCACTTT.

As regards this clone: Different DNA sequences within this sample yield the same CDR3. This sequence joins TRBV18 and TRBJ2-5; no clear D gene. The V and J ends lost 3 bases and 2 bases respectively, with 7 bases between them. The CDR3 is made up of 13 amino acids. Germline-derived CDR1 and CDR2 are KGHSH and LQKENI. The CDR3 sequence is CASSPGLQETQYF. CDR3 nucleotides: TGTGCCAGCTCACCGGGCCTACAAGAGACCCAGTACTTC. Based on the CDR3 plus reference TRBV18 and TRBJ2-5, the full variable domain is NAGVMQNPRHLVRRRGQEARLRCSPMKGHSHVYWYRQLPEEGLKFMVYLQKENIIDESGMPKERFSAEFPKEGPSILRIQQVVRGDSAAYFCASSPGLQETQYFGPGTRLLVL.

This chain joins TRBV6-1 and TRBJ2-3; D gene ambiguous. Germline V lookup: CDR1 MNHNS, CDR2 SASEGT. The CDR3 runs to 13 residues. Trimming took off 2 bases at V and 6 bases at J, with 9 bases between the two ends. CDR3: CASSEQFGDTQYF. In DNA, the CDR3 is TGTGCCAGCAGTGAACAATTTGGCGATACGCAGTATTTT.

This rearrangement joins TRBV28 to TRBJ1-3; the D gene is possibly TRBD1 (6 bases). The V gene lost 6 bases and the J gene lost 0 bases, with 12 bases spanning the gap. Germline CDR1 MDHEN, CDR2 SYDVKM. This CDR3 contains 15 residues. The CDR3 region is CASRGGSVSGNTIYF. CDR3 DNA: TGTGCCAGCAGAGGGGGTTCGGTCTCTGGAAACACCATATATTTT.

This clone was observed a handful of times. The gene calls are TRBV5-6 and TRBJ1-6, with D uncertain. The V end was cut by 2 bases, the J end by 4 bases, with 10 bases between. Germline V CDR1 and CDR2: SGHDT, YYEEEE. The CDR3 sequence is 15 residues long. CDR3 amino acids: CASSFLQKYNSPLHF. DNA of the CDR3: TGTGCCAGCAGCTTCCTTCAGAAATATAATTCACCCCTCCACTTT.